This T cell receptor (beta chain) was captured by sequencing in a study of cytomegalovirus exposure and HLA in healthy donors. Overall study context: Out of a few hundred genotyped donors, about 80% belonged to the Caucasian-associated ancestry cluster. Overall study results and limits: An Asian-associated ancestry cluster reportedly showed fewer N-insertions than the roughly 700-donor mean in a later analysis. HLA allele associations emerged for some 16,000 TCR beta sequences in a later analysis, at 0.05 false discovery rate. As a later analysis showed, several of the most significant clusters appeared to be linked to common viral pathogens.

PCR involved 60 Vbeta and 13 Jbeta primers. Sequencing was performed with immunoSEQ multiplex PCR; in TCRdb, only in-frame clones are kept and a portion is missing. The sample records under 300,000 clones, under 80% being singletons. V was clipped by 4 bases and J by 4 bases, with 12 bases between them. The V gene's germline CDR1 is SGHAT and CDR2 FQNNGV. The CDR3 spans 14 residues. On this clone: Its antigen is not known.

Sequenced input: PBMCs. The sequence derives from a female donor in good health and CMV-seronegative. V usage is TRBV11-2 and J usage is TRBJ2-3; tentatively, D is TRBD2 (6 bases). The CDR3 loop reads CASSSEGLADTQYF. The CDR3 coding sequence is TGTGCCAGCAGCTCGGAGGGCCTTGCAGATACGCAGTATTTT. The variable domain in full, with the rest retrieved from reference TRBV11-2 and TRBJ2-3, is EAGVAQSPRYKIIEKRQSVAFWCNPISGHATLYWYQQILGQGPKLLIQFQNNGVVDDSQLPKDRFSAERLKGVDSTLKIQPAKLEDSAVYLCASSSEGLADTQYFGPGTRLTVL.